This is a list of T cell receptor beta chains from one sample in a study of OX40 agonist ivuxolimab in advanced cancers. Clones were read by immunoSEQ multiplex PCR, and TCRdb kept only the in-frame ones, dropping some. The sample contains around 62,000 clones, approximately 80% of which appear only once. The specimen comprised CD4+ or CD8+ T cells sorted from blood, sampled in a trial of the OX40 agonist ivuxolimab. Receptors originate from an adult with an advanced solid tumor such as melanoma, head and neck, liver or kidney cancer. The CDR3 runs from the conserved cysteine through the conserved F or W. D genes are given only for firm matches. Clone size is shown for a subset of rows, as once, few, many or a class of expanded clone.

J gene	V gene	clone size	D gene	CDR3 DNA	CDR3 protein
TRBJ1-2	TRBV5-8	once	TRBD1	TGTGCCAGCAGCTTGCGGACAGGGCTTTCTGGCTACACCTTC	CASSLRTGLSGYTF
TRBJ2-1	TRBV25-1	-	TRBD2	TGTGCCAGCAGTGGGCTAGCGGGAGGCAATGAGCAGTTCTTC	CASSGLAGGNEQFF
TRBJ1-5	TRBV6-1	-	TRBD1	TGTGCCAGCAGTGAGCCAGGCAGGGGGCGCGCGAGCAATCAGCCCCAGCATTTT	CASSEPGRGRASNQPQHF
TRBJ2-7	TRBV11-2	-	-	TGTGCCAGCATGACAGGCTACGTTTACGAGCAGTACTTC	CASMTGYVYEQYF
TRBJ1-2	TRBV4-1	-	-	TGCGCCAGCAGCCAGCCGACAGGCTTAGGCTACACCTTC	CASSQPTGLGYTF
TRBJ2-5	TRBV5-1	-	TRBD1	TGCGCCAGCAGCCCTTGGCCCCAGGGGGTCCAAGAGACCCAGTACTTC	CASSPWPQGVQETQYF
TRBJ1-4	TRBV7-9	-	TRBD1	TGTGCCAGCAGCTTAGGTACAGGGGGGACTAATGAAAAACTGTTTTTT	CASSLGTGGTNEKLFF
TRBJ2-3	TRBV2	-	TRBD2	TGTGCCAGCAGTGAAGCGCGACTAGCACTAACGCAGTATTTT	CASSEARLALTQYF
TRBJ2-7	TRBV6-5	-	TRBD1	TGTGCCAGCAGGAAGGCTGGACAGGGCCACGAGCAGTACTTC	CASRKAGQGHEQYF
TRBJ2-2	TRBV9	-	TRBD1	TGTGCCAGCAGCGTAGCAGGACAGGTTGGAACCGGGGAGCTGTTTTTT	CASSVAGQVGTGELFF
TRBJ1-2	TRBV2	-	-	TGTGCCAGCAGTAACAGGGCAGTCAGCTATGGCTACACCTTC	CASSNRAVSYGYTF
TRBJ2-1	TRBV7-2	once	-	TGTGCCAGCAGCACCTACGGCAATGAGCAGTTCTTC	CASSTYGNEQFF
TRBJ2-1	TRBV6-6	-	TRBD2	TGTGCCAGCAGCCCCCTGAGCGGGAGGGCCGGTGAGCAGTTCTTC	CASSPLSGRAGEQFF
TRBJ2-1	TRBV9	-	TRBD2	TGTGCCAGCAGCCAGCGAGGGCTAGCGGGAGGCGATGCCTACAATGAGCAGTTCTTC	CASSQRGLAGGDAYNEQFF
TRBJ2-7	TRBV4-1	many	-	TGCGCCAGCAGCCACGGACGTTTGAGGGGGAGGGCCTACGAGCAGTACTTC	CASSHGRLRGRAYEQYF
TRBJ1-2	TRBV20-1	-	-	TGCAGTGCTGGGGGTCACTATGGCTACACCTTC	CSAGGHYGYTF
TRBJ2-3	TRBV30	-	-	TGTGCCTGGAGTGTACGTGGGGGCACAGATACGCAGTATTTT	CAWSVRGGTDTQYF
TRBJ1-5	TRBV5-1	-	-	TGCGCCAGCAGCCCGGAGGGCGGTAATCAGCCCCAGCATTTT	CASSPEGGNQPQHF
TRBJ1-5	TRBV2	-	-	TGTGCCAGCGAGACCTCCGCGAGGGTGGGCAATCAGCCCCAGCATTTT	CASETSARVGNQPQHF
TRBJ1-1	TRBV6-5	few	-	TGTGCCAGCAGTTACAGGGAGGGGGAAACTGAAGCTTTCTTT	CASSYREGETEAFF
TRBJ2-7	TRBV5-4	once	-	TGTGCCAGCAGCTTGGGCAGAAACTCCTACGAGCAGTACTTC	CASSLGRNSYEQYF
TRBJ1-3	TRBV19	few	-	TGTGCCAGTAGTATAAGAACCTCTGGAAACACCATATATTTT	CASSIRTSGNTIYF
TRBJ2-7	TRBV29-1	-	TRBD1	TGCAGCGTTGACGGGACAGGGGGCTACGAGCAGTACTTC	CSVDGTGGYEQYF
TRBJ2-7	TRBV7-2	once	-	TGTGCCAGCAGCTTAGTGGTAGGAGTAAACTTCGAGCAGTACTTC	CASSLVVGVNFEQYF